Described below is a single TCR beta chain sequence and its context. This clone has a count of ten or more. Its recognized antigen is unknown. Base qualities are not provided; no much larger clone lies one nucleotide away. This sample was included in a study of metastatic and nonmetastatic thyroid tumors (dated by TCRdb to 2020 to 2021). With respect to the entire study: The researchers compared repertoires between peripheral blood samples and tumor or nodule tissue samples from patients with malignant or benign thyroid disease. What the study reported, not specific to this receptor: In both blood and tumor samples, malignant tumors were reported to have significantly higher TCR beta diversity than benign nodules.

Receptor libraries were prepared by PCR. The sequencer listed for this sample is Illumina HiSeq 4000. High-throughput sequencing was used to profile the TCR beta-chain CDR3 region of every patient. Per the authors' processing: The researchers built a classifier to tell apart papillary thyroid cancer patients with distant metastasis, based on CDR3 differences among clinicopathological groups. To measure repertoire diversity the researchers used the Shannon index, while the Morisita-Horn index served to gauge how similar the tumor and blood repertoires were. Using fastp at Q25 and MiXCR, TCRdb reprocessed the public reads and kept productive beta chains. The V and J calls and clone size come from TCRdb's table, not from the authors' own analysis. In this sample the table shows around 34,000 clones, 20% of which occur a single time. Clones ranked in the top ten supply 6.5% to 8% of the sample. According to the germline V gene (reference sequence), CDR1 reads SEHNR and CDR2 reads FQNEAQ. Deletion took 5 bases off V and 11 bases off J, with a span of 19 bases between the germline ends. The CDR3 sequence holds 14 residues, the cysteine and phenylalanine included. Of all the DNA, just the CDR3 is kept, 42 bases in frame from base 1.

Before undergoing thyroid surgery, none of the patients had been given any kind of treatment. Using T-cell receptor beta sequencing, the study looked back at clinical samples from patients collected from about 2011 to 2018. The sequencing sample was made of blood. This receptor was taken from a female donor with papillary thyroid cancer or a benign thyroid nodule (not recorded which). Some clones in this sample may be carry-over from other donors' samples. This chain joins TRBV7-9 to TRBJ2-1; matching of 6 bases hints at TRBD2 as the D gene. The CDR3 amino acid sequence is: CASSPTAGWDKQFF. The bases read TGTGCCAGCAGCCCAACCGCGGGATGGGATAAGCAGTTCTTC.